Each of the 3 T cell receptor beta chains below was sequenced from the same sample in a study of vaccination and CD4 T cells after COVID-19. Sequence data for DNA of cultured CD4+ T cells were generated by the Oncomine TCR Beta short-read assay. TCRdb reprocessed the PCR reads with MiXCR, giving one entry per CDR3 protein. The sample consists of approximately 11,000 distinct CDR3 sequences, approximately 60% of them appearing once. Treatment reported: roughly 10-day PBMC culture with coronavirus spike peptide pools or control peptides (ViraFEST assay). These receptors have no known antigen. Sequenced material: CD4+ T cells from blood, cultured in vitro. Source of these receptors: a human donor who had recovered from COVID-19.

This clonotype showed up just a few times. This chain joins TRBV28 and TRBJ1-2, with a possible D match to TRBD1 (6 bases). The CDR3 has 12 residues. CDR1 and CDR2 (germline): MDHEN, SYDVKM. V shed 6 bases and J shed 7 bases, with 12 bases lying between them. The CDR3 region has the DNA TGTGCCAGCAGCCCTCGGGGGCGTGGCTACACCTTC. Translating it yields CASSPRGRGYTF.

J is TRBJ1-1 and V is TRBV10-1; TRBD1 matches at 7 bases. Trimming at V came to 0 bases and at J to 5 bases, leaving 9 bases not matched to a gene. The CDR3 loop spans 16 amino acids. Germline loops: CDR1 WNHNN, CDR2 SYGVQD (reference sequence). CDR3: CASSESGGDRRTEAFF. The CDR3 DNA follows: TGCGCCAGCAGTGAGTCTGGCGGGGACAGAAGGACTGAAGCTTTCTTT.

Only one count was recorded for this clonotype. Here the CDR3 DNA reads TGTGCCAGCGGTCGGGTCCGGATGAACACTGAAGCTTTCTTT. Residues: CASGRVRMNTEAFF. The chain is built from TRBV6-2 or TRBV6-3 and TRBJ1-1; D not resolved. The CDR3 is made up of 14 amino acids. CDR1 is MNHEY, CDR2 SVGEGT, per germline. Trimming took 8 bases from V and 0 from J, leaving 13 bases between them.